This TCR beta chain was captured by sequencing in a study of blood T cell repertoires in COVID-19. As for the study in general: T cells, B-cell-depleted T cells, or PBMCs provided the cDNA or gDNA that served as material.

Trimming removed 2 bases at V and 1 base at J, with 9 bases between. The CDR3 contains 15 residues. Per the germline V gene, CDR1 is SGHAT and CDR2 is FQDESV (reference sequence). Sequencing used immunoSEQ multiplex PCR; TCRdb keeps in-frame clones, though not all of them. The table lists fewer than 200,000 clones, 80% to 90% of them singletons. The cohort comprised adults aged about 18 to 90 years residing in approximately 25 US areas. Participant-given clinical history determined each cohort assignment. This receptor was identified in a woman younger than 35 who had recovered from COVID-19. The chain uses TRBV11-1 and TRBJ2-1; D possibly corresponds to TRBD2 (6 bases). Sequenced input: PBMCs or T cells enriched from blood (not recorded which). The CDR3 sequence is CASSLSAGSYNEQFF. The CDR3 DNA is TGTGCCAGCAGCTTATCCGCGGGATCCTACAATGAGCAGTTCTTC.